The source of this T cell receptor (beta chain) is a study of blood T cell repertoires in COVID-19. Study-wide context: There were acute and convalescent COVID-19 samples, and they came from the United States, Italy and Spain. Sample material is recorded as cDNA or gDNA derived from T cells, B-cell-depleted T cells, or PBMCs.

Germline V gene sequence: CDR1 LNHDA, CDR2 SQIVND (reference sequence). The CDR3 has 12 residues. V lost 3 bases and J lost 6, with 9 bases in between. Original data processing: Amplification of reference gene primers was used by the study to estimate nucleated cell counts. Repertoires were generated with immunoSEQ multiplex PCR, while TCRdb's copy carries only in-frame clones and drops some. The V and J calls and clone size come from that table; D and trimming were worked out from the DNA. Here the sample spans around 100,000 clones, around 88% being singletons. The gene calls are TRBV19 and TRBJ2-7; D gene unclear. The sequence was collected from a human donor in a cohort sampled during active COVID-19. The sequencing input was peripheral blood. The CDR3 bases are TGTGCCAGTAGTATGGCCCCTGGCGAGCAGTACTTC. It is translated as CASSMAPGEQYF.